The 14 T cell receptor beta chains given below trace back to one sample, sequenced in a study of blood T cells in healthy people across ages. Then a second PCR, running about 6 to 11 cycles, was carried out with a sample-barcoded 5' primer and a J-beta primer mix. In TCRdb, the 5' RACE reads were re-called with MiXCR into one record per CDR3 protein. This sample has some 670,000 distinct CDR3 sequences; roughly half occur once, and the top ten carry roughly 12%. Sequencing input: blood. These TCRs come from a woman aged 80 or over in good health.

Note on this clonotype: One end of the junction does not line up with germline, which may come from a read error. This sequence joins TRBV5-5 and TRBJ2-3; 8 nucleotides line up with TRBD1. Looked up from germline, CDR1 is SGHKS and CDR2 is YYEKEE (reference sequence). The CDR3 covers 13 residues. The CDR3, as DNA: TGTGCCAGCAGCCGGACAGGGCAAAATACGCGGTATTTT. Translation: CASSRTGQNTRYF.

The rearrangement uses TRBV20-1 and TRBJ2-3; no reliable D call. The germline gives CDR1 DFQATT, CDR2 SNEGSKA (reference sequence). V lost 7 bases and J lost 5, with 10 bases in between. The CDR3 is 11 amino acids. CDR3 residues: CSGNTRDTQYF. In DNA form, the CDR3 reads TGCAGTGGCAACACCAGAGATACGCAGTATTTT.

This clonotype was counted at least ten times. This chain uses TRBV4-1 with TRBJ2-4; D may match TRBD1 or TRBD2 (5 bases each). Per the germline V gene, CDR1 is MGHRA and CDR2 is YSYEKL. Trimming took off 2 bases at V and 6 bases at J, with 11 bases between the two ends. The CDR3 runs 14 residues. The CDR3 DNA reads as TGCGCCAGCAGCCAATTAGGGACGAGAAACATTCAGTACTTC. Translating gives CASSQLGTRNIQYF.

The V and J genes are TRBV5-1 and TRBJ2-6; D is possibly TRBD1 (6 bases). The germline V and J ends were trimmed by 4 bases and 2 bases, with 10 bases remaining between them. Germline V lookup: CDR1 SGHRS, CDR2 YFSETQ. The CDR3 has 15 amino acids. The CDR3 is CASSPTGTGANVLTF. The CDR3 region has the DNA TGCGCCAGCAGCCCCACAGGGACTGGGGCCAACGTCCTGACTTTC.

This clonotype was found a few times. V is TRBV6-1 and J is TRBJ1-6; TRBD1 agrees at 9 bases. There are 14 residues in the CDR3. The trim removed 7 bases at V and 7 bases at J, leaving 5 bases unmatched. Germline-derived CDR1 and CDR2 are MNHNS and SASEGT. The CDR3 sequence is CASIGTGLNSPLHF. The CDR3 nucleotides are TGTGCCAGCATAGGGACAGGGTTGAATTCACCCCTCCACTTT.

The rearrangement links TRBV7-9 to TRBJ1-4; 7 nucleotides match TRBD1. CDR1 is SEHNR and CDR2 is FQNEAQ in the germline V gene (reference sequence). The CDR3 is made up of 15 amino acids. Trimming removed 4 bases from V and 3 bases from J; junction bases left unmatched: 5. This CDR3 is CASSSPGQPNEKLFF. DNA for the CDR3: TGTGCCAGCAGCTCCCCGGGACAGCCTAATGAAAAACTGTTTTTT.

The chain carries TRBV4-1 and TRBJ1-2, with a possible D match to TRBD1 (6 bases). The CDR3 is made up of 15 amino acids. V dropped 0 bases and J dropped 6 bases, with 14 bases sitting between them. The germline gives CDR1 MGHRA, CDR2 YSYEKL. DNA of the CDR3: TGCGCCAGCAGCCAAGAACGGCCAGGGGAGAATGGCTACACCTTC. Its translation: CASSQERPGENGYTF.

The V call is TRBV7-9, the J call TRBJ1-2, with D hard to call. Trimming took 1 base from V and 5 from J, leaving 11 bases between them. Germline assignment: CDR1 SEHNR and CDR2 FQNEAQ (reference sequence). The CDR3 is 14 amino acids. CDR3 protein: CASSLDGSSYGYTF. The CDR3 DNA sequence: TGTGCCAGCAGCTTAGACGGAAGCTCTTATGGCTACACCTTC.

The V call is TRBV7-2, the J call TRBJ2-4; 11 nucleotides line up with TRBD2. Germline V gives CDR1 SGHTA, CDR2 FQGNSA. The V segment lost 6 bases and the J segment 6 bases; nucleotides outside the gene matches: 7. This CDR3 contains 15 residues. CDR3 amino acids: CASRVAGGPGNIQYF. For the CDR3, the DNA is TGTGCCAGCAGAGTAGCGGGGGGGCCGGGAAACATTCAGTACTTC. The whole variable domain, filled in from reference TRBV7-2 and TRBJ2-4, reads GAGVSQSPSNKVTEKGKDVELRCDPISGHTALYWYRQSLGQGLEFLIYFQGNSAPDKSGLPSDRFSAERTGGSVSTLTIQRTQQEDSAVYLCASRVAGGPGNIQYFGAGTRLSVL.

This clonotype was counted ten times or more. The chain has TRBV5-1 and TRBJ2-5, with D perhaps TRBD1 (5 bases). The CDR3 has 13 amino acids. Per germline, CDR1 SGHRS and CDR2 YFSETQ. Trimming took off 5 bases at V and 2 bases at J, with 10 bases between the two ends. This CDR3 is CASSRTRQETQYF. DNA of the CDR3: TGCGCCAGCAGTCGGACAAGACAAGAGACCCAGTACTTC. The full variable domain, its missing parts supplied by reference TRBV5-1 and TRBJ2-5, is KAGVTQTPRYLIKTRGQQVTLSCSPISGHRSVSWYQQTPGQGLQFLFEYFSETQRNKGNFPGRFSGRQFSNSRSEMNVSTLELGDSALYLCASSRTRQETQYFGPGTRLLVL.

The chain uses TRBV15 and TRBJ2-1; D is possibly TRBD1 (5 bases). Germline CDR1 LNHNV, CDR2 YYDKDF (reference sequence). This CDR3 is 14 amino acids long. Trimming shortened V by 0 bases and J by 10 bases, and 13 bases separated the two germline ends. Here the CDR3 reads CATSRDQRTPEQFF. CDR3 DNA sequence: TGTGCCACCAGCAGAGATCAGAGGACACCAGAGCAGTTCTTC.

This clonotype came up many times. The chain is built from TRBV7-2 and TRBJ2-1; 7 bases agree with TRBD1. The CDR3 covers 13 residues. Germline V gene sequence: CDR1 SGHTA, CDR2 FQGNSA. Unmatched junction bases numbered 4, after V lost 4 bases and J lost 7 bases. In nucleotides, the CDR3 is TGTGCCAGCAGCTCCCAACAGGGGAATGAGCAGTTCTTC. The encoded protein is CASSSQQGNEQFF. The entire variable domain, with the rest obtained from reference TRBV7-2 and TRBJ2-1, is as follows: GAGVSQSPSNKVTEKGKDVELRCDPISGHTALYWYRQSLGQGLEFLIYFQGNSAPDKSGLPSDRFSAERTGGSVSTLTIQRTQQEDSAVYLCASSSQQGNEQFFGPGTRLTVL.

Concerning this clonotype: This may be a read error, as it is one base from a much larger clone. The chain joins TRBV28 to TRBJ2-6, with D unresolved. The CDR3 consists of 14 residues. From germline, CDR1 is MDHEN and CDR2 SYDVKM. The CDR3 sequence is CASTLTSGTNVLTF. Written as DNA, the CDR3 is TGTGCCAGCACCCTTACCTCTGGGACCAACGTCCTGACTTTC.

This clonotype was counted ten times or more. This chain uses TRBV20-1 with TRBJ1-6; D is perhaps TRBD1 (6 bases). With 8 bases removed from V and 8 bases from J, the gap between germline ends came to 13 bases. The germline V gene encodes CDR1 DFQATT and CDR2 SNEGSKA (reference sequence). The CDR3 runs to 12 residues. The CDR3 spells CSIGGVDSPLHF. The CDR3 DNA is TGCAGTATAGGGGGGGTAGATTCACCCCTCCACTTT.